Each of the 16 T cell receptor beta chains below was sequenced from the same sample in a study of beta chain features in type 1 diabetes. Study results and limitations: Moderate but significant shortening of TCRB CDR3s was recorded in all four CD4+ subsets from Type 1 diabetes patients.

Sequencing targeted expressed TCRB transcripts, as all isolated RNA had been reverse transcribed. The protocol was immunoSEQ multiplex PCR, while the TCRdb copy is restricted to in-frame clones and leaves out a portion. The sample shows 150,000 to 170,000 clones, approximately 10% of them seen only once. Their antigens remain unidentified. Specimen: central memory CD4+ T cells from blood. These receptor sequences come from a man in his thirties or forties with type 1 diabetes.

V usage is TRBV7-9 and J usage is TRBJ1-1; TRBD1 aligns across 8 bases. Per germline, CDR1 SEHNR and CDR2 FQNEAQ (reference sequence). The CDR3 totals 16 residues. With V trimmed by 10 bases and J by 4 bases, 17 bases remained unmatched. The CDR3 loop is CATDLAWTGRSTEAFF. As DNA, the CDR3 is TGTGCCACCGACCTCGCGTGGACAGGGAGGAGCACTGAAGCTTTCTTT.

The V and J genes are TRBV5-6 and TRBJ2-1; D gene ambiguous. The CDR3 is 12 residues long. CDR1 and CDR2 (germline): SGHDT, YYEEEE. V lost 3 bases and J lost 5, with 6 bases in between. This CDR3 is CASSSYDNEQFF. DNA of the CDR3: TGTGCCAGCAGCTCCTATGACAATGAGCAGTTCTTC.

The chain couples TRBV4-1 to TRBJ2-7, with a possible D match to TRBD1 (6 bases). The germline V and J ends were trimmed by 3 bases and 4 bases, with 22 bases remaining between them. The V gene's germline CDR1 is MGHRA and CDR2 YSYEKL. The CDR3 runs 17 residues. The chain's CDR3 is CASSQTHTGTLSYEQYF. The DNA of the CDR3 is TGCGCCAGCAGCCAGACCCACACCGGGACACTCTCTTACGAGCAGTACTTC.

Only a few counts were recorded for this clone. The J gene is TRBJ2-7, the V gene TRBV7-9, with a tentative D call TRBD2 (6 bases). Germline assignment: CDR1 SEHNR and CDR2 FQNEAQ (reference sequence). The CDR3 has 15 residues. Trimming took off 5 bases at V and 5 bases at J, with 19 bases between the two ends. The CDR3 loop reads CASSPGLLNVHEQYF. The CDR3, as DNA: TGTGCCAGCAGCCCGGGACTCCTTAATGTCCACGAGCAGTACTTC.

This sequence joins TRBV7-9 and TRBJ1-1, with TRBD1 identical over 7 bases. The CDR3 runs to 14 residues. CDR1 is SEHNR and CDR2 is FQNEAQ in the germline V gene (reference sequence). With 2 bases clipped from V and 1 base from J, the junction kept 1 base outside the gene matches. CDR3 in amino acids: CASSLRTGNTEAFF. The CDR3 region has the DNA TGTGCCAGCAGCTTAAGGACAGGGAACACTGAAGCTTTCTTT. The whole variable domain, remainder taken from reference TRBV7-9 and TRBJ1-1, is DTGVSQNPRHKITKRGQNVTFRCDPISEHNRLYWYRQTLGQGPEFLTYFQNEAQLEKSRLLSDRFSAERPKGSFSTLEIQRTEQGDSAMYLCASSLRTGNTEAFFGQGTRLTVV.

The rearrangement links TRBV28 to TRBJ2-1, with 15 bases fitting TRBD2. The CDR3 extends over 20 amino acids. With 4 bases clipped from V and 7 bases from J, the junction kept 17 bases outside the gene matches. Germline values: CDR1 MDHEN, CDR2 SYDVKM. DNA of the CDR3: TGTGCCAGCAGTTCACCCGGTGGCGGACTAGCGGGAGGGAGGGGGAATGAGCAGTTCTTC. The encoded protein is CASSSPGGGLAGGRGNEQFF.

This clone was found a few times. V usage is TRBV20-1 and J usage is TRBJ1-1; no definite D call. The CDR3 runs to 10 residues. CDR1 and CDR2 (germline): DFQATT, SNEGSKA (reference sequence). The CDR3 sequence: CSEENTEAFF. CDR3 DNA sequence: TGCAGCGAGGAGAACACTGAAGCTTTCTTT.

The chain links TRBV30 to TRBJ1-5, with D tentatively TRBD1 (5 bases). Germline CDR1 is GTSNPN and CDR2 is SVGIG (reference sequence). The CDR3 covers 13 residues. Trimming took 7 bases from V and 4 from J, leaving 14 bases between them. The CDR3, as DNA: TGTGCCTCAGCCGGGGGGGTTAATCAGCCCCAGCATTTT. Translated, it gives CASAGGVNQPQHF.

The CDR3 DNA is TGTGCCAGCAGCTTAAGGCTAGCGGGAGGGTATGAGCAGTACTTC. Protein: CASSLRLAGGYEQYF. The chain joins TRBV13 to TRBJ2-7; 12 bases line up with TRBD2. The V and J ends lost 2 bases and 7 bases, in that order; junction bases with no gene match: 6. The CDR3 sequence is 15 residues long. Germline CDR1 and CDR2: PRHDT and FYEKMQ (reference sequence).

The V call is TRBV9, the J call TRBJ2-7; no definite D call. Trimming took 0 bases from V and 2 from J, leaving 12 bases between them. The germline V gene encodes CDR1 SGDLS and CDR2 YYNGEE. This CDR3 is built from 15 residues. CDR3 nucleotides: TGTGCCAGCAGCGTAGATTCGCGGCCAACCTACGAGCAGTACTTC. This codes for CASSVDSRPTYEQYF.

The V gene is TRBV2, the J gene TRBJ1-1, with D possibly being TRBD1 (6 bases). CDR1 and CDR2 (germline): SNHLY, FYNNEI. V lost 3 bases to trimming and J lost 5 bases, with 13 bases between them. CDR3 length: 14 amino acids. The CDR3 here is CASSDRQVITEAFF. The CDR3 coding sequence is TGTGCCAGCAGTGATCGACAGGTGATAACTGAAGCTTTCTTT.

The rearrangement links TRBV7-8 to TRBJ1-2; possible D gene TRBD1, 5 bases. This CDR3 is 15 amino acids long. Between the trimmed V and J ends, which lost 2 bases and 0 bases, there was a span of 10 bases. Germline V lookup: CDR1 SGHVS, CDR2 FQNEAQ. This chain's CDR3 is CASSLTTGANYGYTF. DNA of the CDR3: TGTGCCAGCAGCTTAACTACAGGCGCTAACTATGGCTACACCTTC.

The CDR3, as DNA: TGTGCCAGCTCACCACCGAGCGGGTCCTACAATGAGCAGTTCTTC. Translation: CASSPPSGSYNEQFF. This chain connects TRBV18 to TRBJ2-1, with D possibly matching TRBD2 (6 bases). In germline, CDR1 is KGHSH, CDR2 LQKENI. Trimming removed 0 bases at V and 1 base at J, with 7 bases between. The CDR3 is 15 residues long.

This clone has just a few counts. This chain uses TRBV6-5 with TRBJ1-1, with a weak D call TRBD1 (5 bases). This CDR3 has 12 residues. Deletions cut 0 bases from V and 8 bases from J, with 7 bases between. The germline CDR1 and CDR2 sequences are MNHEY and SVGAGI. The CDR3 nucleotides are TGTGCCAGCAGTTACTCTGGGGGGGAAGCTTTCTTT. Encoded protein: CASSYSGGEAFF.

V is TRBV29-1 and J is TRBJ2-2; 7 bases map to TRBD1. CDR3 size: 15 residues. V trimming: 4 bases; J trimming: 8 bases; junction bases outside the gene matches: 13. CDR1 SQVTM and CDR2 ANQGSEA come from the germline V gene. The DNA of the CDR3 is TGCAGCGTTGTTACCGGGACAGCTGGTGAAGGGGAGCTGTTTTTT. It encodes CSVVTGTAGEGELFF.

Only a few counts were recorded for this clone. The chain couples TRBV11-1 to TRBJ2-1; 8 nucleotides align to TRBD2. Germline V gene data show CDR1 as SGHAT and CDR2 as FQDESV (reference sequence). This CDR3 has 13 amino acids. After removal of 9 bases from V and 8 bases from J, the junction contained 9 bases not matched to a gene. DNA for the CDR3: TGTGCCAGTCGGGAGGGTACTAAGGATGAGCAGTTCTTC. The encoded protein is CASREGTKDEQFF. Drawing the rest from reference TRBV11-1 and TRBJ2-1, the complete variable domain is EAEVAQSPRYKITEKSQAVAFWCDPISGHATLYWYRQILGQGPELLVQFQDESVVDDSQLPKDRFSAERLKGVDSTLKIQPAELGDSAMYLCASREGTKDEQFFGPGTRLTVL.